This passage covers 4 T cell receptor beta chains from one sample sequenced in a study of blood T cell repertoires in COVID-19 (TCRdb year 2020). The library relied on the immunoSEQ multiplex PCR assay. Imported from immuneACCESS, the table was reduced by TCRdb to in-frame sequences with V and J called. These copies leave out some clones; in studies compared against another copy, an unresolved V gene accounts for under half, and the cause of the remainder is not known. The sample table holds just over 650,000 clones, of which over 80% were seen once. About 0.26% of the sample lies in the top ten. The sequenced sample consisted of peripheral blood. The receptors shown here come from a woman between 18 and 29 years old with acute or convalescent COVID-19.

This chain connects TRBV6-6 to TRBJ1-5; TRBD1 might be the D (5 bases). The CDR3 extends over 17 amino acids. The V and J ends lost 5 bases and 5 bases respectively, with 22 bases between them. Germline V lookup: CDR1 MNHNY, CDR2 SVGAGI (reference sequence). The CDR3 DNA sequence: TGTGCCAGCAGTCACGACATTCCCGGGGGTCCCCATCAGCCCCAGCATTTT. This codes for CASSHDIPGGPHQPQHF.

V gene TRBV21-1 combines with J gene TRBJ1-5. TRBV21-1 is assigned pseudogene status. The CDR3 is made up of 19 amino acids. CDR3 DNA: TGTGCCAGCAGCAATAGAAGGCCAGGAGGGGTTATTAGCAATCAGCCCCAGCATTTT. Its protein product is CASSNRRPGGVISNQPQHF.

The rearrangement links TRBV6-4 to TRBJ1-2; 9 nucleotides align to TRBD1. The CDR3 loop spans 14 amino acids. Germline V gene data show CDR1 as MRHNA and CDR2 as SNTAGT. The J segment lost 4 bases and the V segment lost 3 bases, leaving 3 bases of the junction unmatched. In DNA form, the CDR3 reads TGTGCCAGCAGTGATTCGGGACAGGGCTATGGCTACACCTTC. Its translation is CASSDSGQGYGYTF.

V usage is TRBV28 and J usage is TRBJ2-7; tentatively, D is TRBD1 (5 bases). Between the trimmed V and J ends, which lost 5 bases and 0 bases, there was a span of 14 bases. This CDR3 is 15 amino acids long. Germline assignment: CDR1 MDHEN and CDR2 SYDVKM. The CDR3 nucleotides are TGTGCCAGCAGTCCTGGGGCGTATAGCTCCTACGAGCAGTACTTC. This gives the protein CASSPGAYSSYEQYF.